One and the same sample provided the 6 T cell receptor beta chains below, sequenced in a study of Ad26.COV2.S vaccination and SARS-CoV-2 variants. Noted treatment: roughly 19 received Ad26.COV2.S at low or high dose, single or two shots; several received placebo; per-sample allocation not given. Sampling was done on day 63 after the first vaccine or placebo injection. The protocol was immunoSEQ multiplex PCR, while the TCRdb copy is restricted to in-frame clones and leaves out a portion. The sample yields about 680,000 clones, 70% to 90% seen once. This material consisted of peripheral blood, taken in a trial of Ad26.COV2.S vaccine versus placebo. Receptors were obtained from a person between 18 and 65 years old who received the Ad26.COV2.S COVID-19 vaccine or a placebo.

CDR3 sequence reads: CASSLSGVSYEQYF. The DNA for the CDR3 is TGTGCCAGCAGCTTGAGCGGGGTCTCCTACGAGCAGTACTTC. The gene calls are TRBV5-6 and TRBJ2-7, with 7 bases identical to TRBD2. The trim removed 1 base at V and 0 bases at J, leaving 1 base unmatched. CDR1 is SGHDT and CDR2 is YYEEEE in the germline V gene. The CDR3 length is 14 residues.

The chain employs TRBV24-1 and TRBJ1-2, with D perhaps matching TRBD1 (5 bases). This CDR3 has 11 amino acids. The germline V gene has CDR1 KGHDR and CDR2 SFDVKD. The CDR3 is CAPGRDYGYTF. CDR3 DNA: TGTGCACCGGGGCGCGACTATGGCTACACCTTC.

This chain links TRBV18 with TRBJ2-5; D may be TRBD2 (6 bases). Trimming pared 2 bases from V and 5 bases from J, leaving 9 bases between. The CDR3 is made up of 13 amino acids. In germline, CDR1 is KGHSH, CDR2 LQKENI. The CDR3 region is CASSPGGYETQYF. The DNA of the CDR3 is TGTGCCAGCTCACCAGGGGGGTACGAGACCCAGTACTTC.

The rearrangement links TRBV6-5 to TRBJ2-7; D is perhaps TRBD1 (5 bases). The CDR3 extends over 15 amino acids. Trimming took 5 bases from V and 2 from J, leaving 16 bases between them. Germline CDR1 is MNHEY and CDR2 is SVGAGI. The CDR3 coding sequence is TGTGCCAGCAGTCCCCTTCAGACAGCACCCTACGAGCAGTACTTC. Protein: CASSPLQTAPYEQYF.

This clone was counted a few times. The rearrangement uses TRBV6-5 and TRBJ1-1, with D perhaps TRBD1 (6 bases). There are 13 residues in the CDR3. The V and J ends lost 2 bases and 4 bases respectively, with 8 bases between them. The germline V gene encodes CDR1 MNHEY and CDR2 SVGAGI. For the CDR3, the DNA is TGTGCCAGCAGTTACAGGGGGAGCACTGAAGCTTTCTTT. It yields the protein CASSYRGSTEAFF.

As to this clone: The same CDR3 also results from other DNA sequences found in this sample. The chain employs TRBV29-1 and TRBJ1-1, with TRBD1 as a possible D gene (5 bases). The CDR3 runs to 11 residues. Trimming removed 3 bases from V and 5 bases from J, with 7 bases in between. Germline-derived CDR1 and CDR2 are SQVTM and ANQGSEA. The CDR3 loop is CSVEGGTEAFF. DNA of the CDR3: TGCAGCGTTGAGGGGGGGACTGAAGCTTTCTTT.